This TCR beta chain came from a study of vaccination and CD4 T cells after COVID-19. Turning to the study itself: The cells in question were stimulated using overlapping spike peptides derived from SARS-CoV-2, HCoV-NL63, HCoV-OC43 and HCoV-229E. Study findings and constraints: From 21 to 38, the median of SARS-CoV-2-reactive clonotypes rose without reaching significance.

CD4+ T cells that had been cultured provided DNA sequenced with the Oncomine TCR Beta short-read assay. MiXCR was run by TCRdb on the PCR reads, yielding one entry per CDR3 protein. This table holds around 13,000 distinct CDR3 sequences, around 30% found once. On this clonotype: Its antigen is still unknown.

Noted treatment: roughly 10-day PBMC culture with coronavirus spike peptide pools or control peptides (ViraFEST assay). J lost 5 bases, V lost 6 bases, and 14 bases had no gene match. CDR1 and CDR2 from the germline V gene are MGHDK and SYGVNS. CDR3 length equals 17 residues. The chain combines TRBV25-1 with TRBJ2-3; TRBD1 aligns across 10 bases. The sample here was CD4+ T cells from blood, cultured in vitro, taken before SARS-CoV-2 vaccination. The TCR comes from a human donor who received a COVID-19 vaccine. CDR3 sequence (DNA): TGTGCCAGCAGCCCCACCTGGGGGACAGGGGAAAGAGATACGCAGTATTTT. Translating gives CASSPTWGTGERDTQYF.